This T cell receptor (beta chain) comes out of a study of CD8 T cells in Susac syndrome. Study conclusions and caveats: The study admitted that it had a relatively small number of individuals in its TCR sequencing and HLA analysis.

cDNA came from around 0.54 to 1 ug RNA primed by random hexamers. The authors amplified TCR beta CDR3 across 54 Vbeta and 13 Jbeta using immunoSEQ multiplex PCR. TCRdb analysed the immunoSEQ multiplex PCR reads with MiXCR anew, one entry per CDR3 protein. The sample lists around 130,000 distinct CDR3 sequences, around nine tenths occurring once. Comments on this clonotype: The target antigen is unknown.

Treatment-naive patients with stable or active relapsing-remitting disease served as multiple sclerosis controls. The CDR3 sequence is 13 residues long. V lost 5 bases and J lost 6, with 10 bases in between. This clonotype was obtained from a human donor with multiple sclerosis. This chain joins TRBV12-3 or TRBV12-4 and TRBJ2-2, with D perhaps matching TRBD1 (6 bases). The source material was CD8+ T cells from PBMCs. The CDR3 nucleotides read TGTGCCAGCAGTGGCGAGGGGGCCGGGGAGCTGTTTTTT. This encodes CASSGEGAGELFF.